These T cell receptor beta chains were read from a single sample in a study of tumor and adjacent non-tumor tissue in lung cancer. TCRdb passed the multiplex PCR reads through MiXCR, listing each CDR3 protein once. Of roughly 75,000 distinct CDR3 sequences detected, 80% to 90% appear once; the ten largest clones hold 50% to 65%. The sample was distant non-tumor lung tissue. These receptors all stem from a man aged 60 to 75 with non-small cell lung cancer. CDR3s include the opening cysteine and the closing phenylalanine or tryptophan. The order of the fields is clone size, J gene, V gene, CDR3 length, D gene, CDR3 DNA, CDR3 protein. D genes are given only for firm matches. Not every row has a clone size; where given, it reads once, few, many or a size class.

>-|TRBJ1-5|TRBV4-1|17|-
TGCGCCAGCAGCCAAGTGGGTAGGGACAAAGGAGTACAGCCCCAGCATTTT
CASSQVGRDKGVQPQHF
>-|TRBJ2-7|TRBV11-3|16|-
TGCGCCAGCAGCTTCCTTACACAGACCCTCGGGTACGAGCAGTACTTC
CASSFLTQTLGYEQYF
>-|TRBJ2-6|TRBV11-1|18|TRBD1
TGTGCCAGTAACCAGAGGGGACAGGGCTACTCTGGGGCCAACGTCCTGACTTTC
CASNQRGQGYSGANVLTF
>-|TRBJ2-1|TRBV6-5|17|-
TGTGACAGCAGTTACTCGTACAGTACGAGCTCCTACAATGAGCAGTTCTTC
CDSSYSYSTSSYNEQFF
>-|TRBJ1-4|TRBV4-1|19|-
TGCGCCTGCAGCCAAGGGGCCTCCCGGGGCGTTGCAACTAATGAAAAACTGTTTTTT
CACSQGASRGVATNEKLFF
>-|TRBJ2-6|TRBV29-1|19|-
TGCAGTGTTGAAGATTATAGGTATAACCCCCACTCTGGGGCCAACGTCCTGACTTTC
CSVEDYRYNPHSGANVLTF
>-|TRBJ2-3|TRBV11-3|13|-
TGTGCCAGGAGCTGTCAGGGAGCAGATACACAGTATTTT
CARSCQGADTQYF
>once|TRBJ2-3|TRBV29-1|12|TRBD1
TGTAGCGTTGGACAGGGTGTGGATACGCAGTATTTT
CSVGQGVDTQYF
>-|TRBJ1-5|TRBV20-1|16|-
TGCAGTGCTAGAGAAGGGGACGGCTATAGCAAACAGCCCCAGCATTTT
CSAREGDGYSKQPQHF
>-|TRBJ1-5|TRBV20-1|15|-
TGCAGTGCTCGTAATCAGGGGTTTCATAATCAGCCCCAGCATTTT
CSARNQGFHNQPQHF
>once|TRBJ1-6|TRBV20-1|14|TRBD1
TGTATTGCTGCCCAGGACAGGGCCGCTTCACCCCTCCACTTT
CIAAQDRAASPLHF
>-|TRBJ2-7|TRBV7-3|13|-
TGTGCCAGCAGCTTAAACCCCACCTACGAGCAGTACTTC
CASSLNPTYEQYF
>-|TRBJ2-6|TRBV6-2/TRBV6-3|17|TRBD1
TGTGCCAGCAGTTACGTCAGGGGGCATTCTGGAACCAACGTCCTGACTTTC
CASSYVRGHSGTNVLTF
>-|TRBJ2-1|TRBV4-1|13|-
TGCGCCAGCAGAACGGAGTGGAACAATGAGCAGTTCTTC
CASRTEWNNEQFF
>-|TRBJ2-3|TRBV20-1|14|TRBD1
TGCAGTGTTAAATCAGGGGACAGCACTATCGTACAGTATTTT
CSVKSGDSTIVQYF
>-|TRBJ2-3|TRBV29-1|14|TRBD2
TGCAGCGTGTCCGGGACTAGCGGCACAGATACACAGTATTTT
CSVSGTSGTDTQYF
>few|TRBJ1-1|TRBV7-9|15|-
TGTGCCAGCAGCACGCCGGGGGCGATGCACACTGAAGCTTTCTTT
CASSTPGAMHTEAFF
>-|TRBJ2-2|TRBV4-1|13|-
TGCGCCAGCAGCCGGTCGGCCACCGCGGAGCTGTTTTTT
CASSRSATAELFF
>many|TRBJ2-7|TRBV20-1|15|-
TGCAGTGCTAGATCAAGGACAAACCCATCCTACGAGCAGTACTTC
CSARSRTNPSYEQYF
>-|TRBJ1-2|TRBV7-2|15|TRBD1
TGTGCCAGCAGCGCCCGGACAGGGGCGGGCTATGACTACACCTTC
CASSARTGAGYDYTF
>-|TRBJ1-5|TRBV6-5|15|-
TGCGCCAACAGTTACCCACAGGGAAGCAATCAGCCCCAGCATTTT
CANSYPQGSNQPQHF
>many|TRBJ2-7|TRBV6-6|12|-
TGTGCCAGCAGTTACACCTTCGGGGAGCAGTACTTC
CASSYTFGEQYF
>once|TRBJ2-7|TRBV11-3|16|-
TGTAGCAGCAGCTTAACCCGAGGGGGGCCCACCTACGAGCAGTACTTC
CSSSLTRGGPTYEQYF
>-|TRBJ2-2|TRBV11-2|15|-
TGTGTCATCAGCGAAGGTGGCCGAAACACCGGGGAGCTGTTTTTT
CVISEGGRNTGELFF
>-|TRBJ2-4|TRBV11-1|16|TRBD2
TGTGTCAGCAGCCAGACTAGCGGGAGGGCCAAAAACATTCAGCACTTC
CVSSQTSGRAKNIQHF
>-|TRBJ1-1|TRBV12-3/TRBV12-4|16|-
TGTGCCAGCAGTTTGGTAGGATTAGGAATGAACACTGAAGCTATCTTT
CASSLVGLGMNTEAIF
>many|TRBJ2-3|TRBV30|15|TRBD2
TGTGCCTGGAGTGTCGGGAGCGGGAGACCAGATACGCAGTATTTT
CAWSVGSGRPDTQYF
>-|TRBJ2-3|TRBV4-3|14|-
TGCGCCAGCAGCCGGATAGGGAGCACAGATATGCAGTATTTT
CASSRIGSTDMQYF
>-|TRBJ2-2|TRBV11-3|18|TRBD2
TGTGCCAGCGGCCACCGGGGAGCGGGAGGATACAGAGCCGGGGAGCTGTTTTTT
CASGHRGAGGYRAGELFF
>-|TRBJ2-2|TRBV11-3|18|-
TGTGCCAGCAGCTCCCGGGAAGTGGGAGGATACGGAGCCGGGGAGCTGTTTTTT
CASSSREVGGYGAGELFF
>-|TRBJ1-4|TRBV11-3|17|-
TGTGCCGGCAGCCCATCGGGACATGGGATCACTAATGAAAAACTGTTTTTT
CAGSPSGHGITNEKLFF
>-|TRBJ1-1|TRBV12-3/TRBV12-4|15|-
TGTGCCGGTAGTTTCCCAGGGATACTGAACACTGAAACTTTCTTT
CAGSFPGILNTETFF
>-|TRBJ1-4|TRBV7-9|16|-
TGTGCCAGCAGCTTGGACATTATCGGGAGGAATGAAAAACTATTTTTT
CASSLDIIGRNEKLFF
>-|TRBJ2-7|TRBV11-3|14|-
TGTGCGAGCATCCCCCGGGACGAAGCTGGCGAGCATTACTTC
CASIPRDEAGEHYF
>-|TRBJ2-5|TRBV12-3/TRBV12-4|14|-
TGTGCCAGCGGCCAAGGGGGGAGTAGTGAGTTCCAGTACTTC
CASGQGGSSEFQYF
>-|TRBJ2-3|TRBV29-1|16|TRBD2
TGCGGCGTCACAATTGGAGCGGGAGGGCCGTCAGATACGCAGTATTTT
CGVTIGAGGPSDTQYF
>-|TRBJ2-6|TRBV6-1|16|TRBD2
TGTGCCAGCAGTGAACGGTCCGGGAGCGGGGCCAACCTCCTGACTTTC
CASSERSGSGANLLTF
>-|TRBJ1-6|TRBV11-2|15|-
TGTGCCAGCAGGTGTCCGGGACATAGTAATTCACCCCTCCACTTT
CASRCPGHSNSPLHF
>many|TRBJ2-2|TRBV29-1|15|TRBD1
TGCAGCGTTGATGTGACAGGGGGAAACACCGGGGAGCTGTTTTTT
CSVDVTGGNTGELFF